This T cell receptor beta chain emerged from a study of monozygotic twins with inflammatory bowel disease. TCRdb re-called the 5' RACE reads and shows each CDR3 protein once, DNA omitted. The listing contains a few hundred thousand distinct CDR3 sequences. Whole-blood RNA isolation (total RNA) proceeded without T cell sorting. CDR1 and CDR2 from the germline V gene are MNHNS and SASEGT. This CDR3 is 15 amino acids long. Concerning this clonotype itself: Its antigen is currently unknown.

Study findings and constraints: Those with IBD had lower TCRbeta diversity (inverse Simpson) than their healthy co-twins did.

J is TRBJ1-1 and V is TRBV6-1; without DNA, the TCRdb call of TRBD1 cannot be checked. This TCR was sampled from a human donor with ulcerative colitis or Crohn's disease, or a healthy co-twin of an affected twin (not recorded which). Sequenced material: blood. The CDR3 loop is CASKGQFAWNTEAFF.